This record looks at one T cell receptor beta chain sequence and its context. Germline lookup yields CDR1 KGHSH and CDR2 LQKENI. The CDR3 is 14 amino acids. The V end lost 5 bases, the J end lost 5 bases, and 15 bases lay between the germline ends. These data are taken from a study of blood T cells in healthy people across ages. Overall study: T cells yielded about one barcoded beta molecule per two cells through template switching.

A sample-barcoded 5' primer and a J-beta primer mix were used in a second PCR of roughly 7 to 12 cycles. Each CDR3 protein gets one entry after TCRdb re-called the 5' RACE reads with MiXCR. Found here are under 800,000 distinct CDR3 sequences, about 40% of them singletons; the top ten hold more than 20%. Sequencing used blood. This chain connects TRBV18 to TRBJ1-1; D not resolved. This TCR was sampled from a woman aged 55-70 years in good health. This chain's CDR3 is CASSTREGGTEAFF. The CDR3 DNA is TGTGCCAGCTCAACCCGGGAGGGAGGAACTGAAGCTTTCTTT. The variable domain in full, completed from reference TRBV18 and TRBJ1-1, reads NAGVMQNPRHLVRRRGQEARLRCSPMKGHSHVYWYRQLPEEGLKFMVYLQKENIIDESGMPKERFSAEFPKEGPSILRIQQVVRGDSAAYFCASSTREGGTEAFFGQGTRLTVV.